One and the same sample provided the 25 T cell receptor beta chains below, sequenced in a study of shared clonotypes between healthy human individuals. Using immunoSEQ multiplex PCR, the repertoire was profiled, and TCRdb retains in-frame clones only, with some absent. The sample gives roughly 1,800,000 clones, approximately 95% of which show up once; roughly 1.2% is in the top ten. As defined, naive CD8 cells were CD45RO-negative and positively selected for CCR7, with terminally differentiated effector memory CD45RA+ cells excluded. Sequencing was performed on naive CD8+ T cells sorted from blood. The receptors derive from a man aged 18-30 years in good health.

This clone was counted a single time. The CDR3 nucleotides are TGTGCCAGCAGGCAGGGGTCGACCCAGTACTTC. Amino acid sequence: CASRQGSTQYF. V is TRBV6-1 and J is TRBJ2-5; possible D gene TRBD1, 6 bases. This CDR3 has 11 residues. With 6 bases removed from V and 7 bases from J, the gap between germline ends came to 9 bases. Germline V CDR1 and CDR2: MNHNS, SASEGT.

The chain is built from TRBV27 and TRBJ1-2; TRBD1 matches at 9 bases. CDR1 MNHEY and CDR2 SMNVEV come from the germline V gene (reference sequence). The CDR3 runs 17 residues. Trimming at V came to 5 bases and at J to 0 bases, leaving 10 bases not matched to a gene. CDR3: CASSRTPGQGANYGYTF. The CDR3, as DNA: TGTGCCAGCAGTCGAACCCCGGGACAGGGAGCTAACTATGGCTACACCTTC.

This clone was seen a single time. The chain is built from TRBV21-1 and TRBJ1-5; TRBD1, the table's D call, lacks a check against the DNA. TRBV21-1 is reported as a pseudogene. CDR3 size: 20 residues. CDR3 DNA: TGTGCCAGCAGCAAAGTTATTAGGGACAGGGGTTCTGCAGGGGGGAAGCCCCAGCATTTT. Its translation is CASSKVIRDRGSAGGKPQHF.

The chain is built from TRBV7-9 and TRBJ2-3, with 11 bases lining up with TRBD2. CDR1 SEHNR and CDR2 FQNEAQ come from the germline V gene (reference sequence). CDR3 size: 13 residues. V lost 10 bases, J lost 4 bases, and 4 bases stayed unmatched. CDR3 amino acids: CAIAGGLADTQYF. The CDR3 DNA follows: TGTGCCATAGCGGGAGGGCTAGCAGATACGCAGTATTTT.

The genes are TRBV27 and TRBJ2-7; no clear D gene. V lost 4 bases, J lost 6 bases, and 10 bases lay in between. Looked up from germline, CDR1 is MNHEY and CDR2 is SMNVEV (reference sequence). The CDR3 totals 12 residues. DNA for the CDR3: TGTGCCAGCAGTTCGGTCTCGGGCGAGCAGTACTTC. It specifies CASSSVSGEQYF.

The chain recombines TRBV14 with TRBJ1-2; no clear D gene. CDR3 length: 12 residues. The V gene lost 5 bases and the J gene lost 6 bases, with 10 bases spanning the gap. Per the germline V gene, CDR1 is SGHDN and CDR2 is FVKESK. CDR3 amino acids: CASSSDGHGYTF. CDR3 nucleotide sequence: TGTGCCAGCAGCTCGGACGGACATGGCTACACCTTC.

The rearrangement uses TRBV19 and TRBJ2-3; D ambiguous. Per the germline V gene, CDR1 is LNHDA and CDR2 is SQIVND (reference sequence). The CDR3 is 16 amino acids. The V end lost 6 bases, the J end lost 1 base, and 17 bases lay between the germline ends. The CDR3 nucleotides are TGTGCCAGTAGCCCTAGGGCCACCCTACGCACAGATACGCAGTATTTT. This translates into CASSPRATLRTDTQYF.

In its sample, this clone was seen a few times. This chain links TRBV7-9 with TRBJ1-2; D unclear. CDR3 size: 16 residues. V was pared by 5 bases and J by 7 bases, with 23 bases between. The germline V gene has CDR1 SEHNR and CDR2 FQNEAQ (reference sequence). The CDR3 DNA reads TGTGCCAGCAGCACGCTCGGAGGATCCAACTTATTTGGCTACACCTTC. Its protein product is CASSTLGGSNLFGYTF.

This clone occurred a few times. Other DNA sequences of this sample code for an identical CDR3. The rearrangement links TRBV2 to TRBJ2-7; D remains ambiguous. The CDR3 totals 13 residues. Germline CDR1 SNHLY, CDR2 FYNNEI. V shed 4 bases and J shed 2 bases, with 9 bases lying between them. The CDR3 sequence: CASSAGGTYEQYF. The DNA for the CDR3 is TGTGCCAGCAGTGCCGGTGGGACCTACGAGCAGTACTTC.

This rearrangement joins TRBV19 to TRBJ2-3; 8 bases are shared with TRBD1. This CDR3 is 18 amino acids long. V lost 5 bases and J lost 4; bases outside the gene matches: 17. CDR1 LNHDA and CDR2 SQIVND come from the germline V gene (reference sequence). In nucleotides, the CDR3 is TGTGCCAGTAGTTCGGTCGGTCCGGGACAGGTTTTCTCAGATACGCAGTATTTT. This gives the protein CASSSVGPGQVFSDTQYF.

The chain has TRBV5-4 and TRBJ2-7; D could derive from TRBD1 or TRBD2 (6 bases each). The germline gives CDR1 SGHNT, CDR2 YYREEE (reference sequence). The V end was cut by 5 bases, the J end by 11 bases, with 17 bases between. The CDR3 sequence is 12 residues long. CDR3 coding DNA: TGTGCCAGCAGTCTCCCCGGGGGACATGAGTACTTC. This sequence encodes CASSLPGGHEYF.

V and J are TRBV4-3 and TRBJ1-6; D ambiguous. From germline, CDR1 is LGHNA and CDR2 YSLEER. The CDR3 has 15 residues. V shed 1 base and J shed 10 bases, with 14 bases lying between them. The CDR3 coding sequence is TGCGCCAGCAGCCAAGTGGCAGGACTAGAATCACCCCTCCACTTT. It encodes CASSQVAGLESPLHF.

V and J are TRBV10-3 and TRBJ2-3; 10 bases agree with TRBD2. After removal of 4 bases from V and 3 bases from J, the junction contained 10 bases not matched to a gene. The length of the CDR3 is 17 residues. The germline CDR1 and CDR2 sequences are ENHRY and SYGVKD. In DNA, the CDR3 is TGTGCCATCAGTGCAGCTTTTACTAGCGGGGTAACAGATACGCAGTATTTT. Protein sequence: CAISAAFTSGVTDTQYF.

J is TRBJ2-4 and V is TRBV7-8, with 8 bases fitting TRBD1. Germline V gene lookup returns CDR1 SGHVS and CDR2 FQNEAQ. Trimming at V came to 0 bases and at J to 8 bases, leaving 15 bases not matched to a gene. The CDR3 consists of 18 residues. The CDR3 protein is CASSLARGGTGLGDIQYF. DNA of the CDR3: TGTGCCAGCAGCTTAGCGCGCGGTGGGACAGGATTGGGGGACATTCAGTACTTC.

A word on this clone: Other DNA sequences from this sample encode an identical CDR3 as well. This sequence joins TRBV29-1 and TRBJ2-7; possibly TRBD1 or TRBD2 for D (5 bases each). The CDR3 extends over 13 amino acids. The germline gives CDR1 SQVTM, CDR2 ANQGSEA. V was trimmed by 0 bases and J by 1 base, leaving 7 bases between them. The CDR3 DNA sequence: TGCAGCGTTGAAGACAGGGAGTCCTACGAGCAGTACTTC. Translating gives CSVEDRESYEQYF.

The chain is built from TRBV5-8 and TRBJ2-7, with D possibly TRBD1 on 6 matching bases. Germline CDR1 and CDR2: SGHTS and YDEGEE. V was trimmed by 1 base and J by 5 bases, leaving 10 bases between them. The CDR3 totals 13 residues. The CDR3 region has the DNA TGTGCCAGCAGCTTGAGGGACACAGACGAGCAGTACTTC. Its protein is CASSLRDTDEQYF.

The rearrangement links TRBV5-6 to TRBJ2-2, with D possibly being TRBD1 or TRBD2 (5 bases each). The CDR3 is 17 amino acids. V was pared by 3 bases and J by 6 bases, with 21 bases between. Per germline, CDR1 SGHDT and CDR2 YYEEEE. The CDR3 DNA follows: TGTGCCAGCAGCTCCCGGGACGGATTTTTAGGGGCCGGGGAGCTGTTTTTT. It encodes CASSSRDGFLGAGELFF. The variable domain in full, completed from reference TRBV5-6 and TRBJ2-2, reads DAGVTQSPTHLIKTRGQQVTLRCSPKSGHDTVSWYQQALGQGPQFIFQYYEEEERQRGNFPDRFSGHQFPNYSSELNVNALLLGDSALYLCASSSRDGFLGAGELFFGEGSRLTVL.

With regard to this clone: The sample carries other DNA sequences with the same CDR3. Here the CDR3 reads CASSLLGQGGTEAFF. The CDR3 DNA follows: TGTGCCAGCAGCCTCCTAGGCCAGGGAGGGACTGAAGCTTTCTTT. V and J are TRBV7-9 and TRBJ1-1, with a tentative D call TRBD1 (5 bases). The CDR3 totals 15 residues. Germline CDR1 and CDR2: SEHNR and FQNEAQ (reference sequence). The V end lost 5 bases, the J end lost 5 bases, and 18 bases lay between the germline ends. Variable domain in full (rest from reference TRBV7-9 and TRBJ1-1): DTGVSQNPRHKITKRGQNVTFRCDPISEHNRLYWYRQTLGQGPEFLTYFQNEAQLEKSRLLSDRFSAERPKGSFSTLEIQRTEQGDSAMYLCASSLLGQGGTEAFFGQGTRLTVV.

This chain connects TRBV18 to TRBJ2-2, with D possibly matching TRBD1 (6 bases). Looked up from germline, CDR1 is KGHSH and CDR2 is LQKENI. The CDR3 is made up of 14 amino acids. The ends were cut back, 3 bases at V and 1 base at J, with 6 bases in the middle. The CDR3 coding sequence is TGTGCCAGCTCACCGGGACAGAACACCGGGGAGCTGTTTTTT. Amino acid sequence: CASSPGQNTGELFF.

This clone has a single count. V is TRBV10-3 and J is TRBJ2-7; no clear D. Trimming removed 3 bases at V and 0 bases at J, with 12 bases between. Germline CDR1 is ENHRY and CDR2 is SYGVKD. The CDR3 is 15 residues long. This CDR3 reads CAISDKGYSSYEQYF. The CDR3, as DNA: TGTGCCATCAGTGATAAAGGCTATTCCTCCTACGAGCAGTACTTC.

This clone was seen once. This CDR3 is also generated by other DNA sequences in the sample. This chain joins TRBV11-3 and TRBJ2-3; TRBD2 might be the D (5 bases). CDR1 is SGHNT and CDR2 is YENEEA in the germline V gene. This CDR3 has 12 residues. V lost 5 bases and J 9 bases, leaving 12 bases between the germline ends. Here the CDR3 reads CASSDRGDTQYF. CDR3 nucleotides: TGTGCCAGCAGCGATCGGGGTGACACGCAGTATTTT.

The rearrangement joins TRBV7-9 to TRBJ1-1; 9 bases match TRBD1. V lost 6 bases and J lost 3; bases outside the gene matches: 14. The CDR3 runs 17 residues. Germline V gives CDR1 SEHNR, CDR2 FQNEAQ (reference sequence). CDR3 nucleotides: TGTGCCAGCAGTTCCGGGACAGGGTATTTTCAGGACACTGAAGCTTTCTTT. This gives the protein CASSSGTGYFQDTEAFF.

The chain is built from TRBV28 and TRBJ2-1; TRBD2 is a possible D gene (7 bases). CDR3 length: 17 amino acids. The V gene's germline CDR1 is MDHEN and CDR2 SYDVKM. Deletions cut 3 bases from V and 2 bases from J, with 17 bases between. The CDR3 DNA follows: TGTGCCAGCAGTTTGAGGGGGGGCTTTGGACCCTACAATGAGCAGTTCTTC. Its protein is CASSLRGGFGPYNEQFF.

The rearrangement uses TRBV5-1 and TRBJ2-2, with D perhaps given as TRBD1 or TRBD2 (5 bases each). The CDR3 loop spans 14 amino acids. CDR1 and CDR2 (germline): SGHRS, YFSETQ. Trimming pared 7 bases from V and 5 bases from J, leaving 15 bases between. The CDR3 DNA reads TGCGCCAGCCGCCCGGGGAAGGGGACCGGGGAGCTGTTTTTT. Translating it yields CASRPGKGTGELFF.

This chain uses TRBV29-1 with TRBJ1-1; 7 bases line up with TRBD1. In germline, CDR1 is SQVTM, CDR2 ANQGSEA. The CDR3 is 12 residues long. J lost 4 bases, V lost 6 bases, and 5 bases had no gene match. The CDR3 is CSVLGDSTEAFF. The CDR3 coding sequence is TGCAGCGTCCTGGGGGACAGCACTGAAGCTTTCTTT.